The rows below give T cell receptor beta chains drawn from one sample of a study of shared clonotypes between healthy human individuals. The table came from immunoSEQ multiplex PCR; TCRdb's copy has only in-frame clones and leaves some out. This sample has approximately 530,000 clones, with approximately 95% found just once. The sequencing sample was made of naive CD4+ T cells sorted from blood. These receptors were obtained from a woman younger than 45 in good health. CDR3s include the opening cysteine and the closing phenylalanine or tryptophan. A D gene is named only where the DNA matches it firmly. The size entry is marked missing in some rows and otherwise reads once, few, many or a size class.

>TRBD1|NA|TRBJ2-7|TRBV29-1
TGCAGCGCCATGACAGGGCTTGCCTACGAGCAGTACTTC
CSAMTGLAYEQYF
>NA|once|TRBJ2-3|TRBV21-1
TGTGCCAGCAGCAAATTATTTACCGGGACTAGGGGCGCAGATACGCAGTATTTT
CASSKLFTGTRGADTQYF
>NA|NA|TRBJ2-1|TRBV7-9
TGTGCCAGCAGCTTAGGTGACGGCAGCTACAATGAGCAGTTCTTC
CASSLGDGSYNEQFF
>TRBD1|NA|TRBJ2-7|TRBV7-2
TGTGCCAGCAGCTTATCTCGGACAGGGGATAGGCAGTACTTC
CASSLSRTGDRQYF
>NA|NA|TRBJ2-3|TRBV6-1
TGTGCCAGCAGTGACGCGACGCGTAGCACAGATACGCAGTATTTT
CASSDATRSTDTQYF
>TRBD1|once|TRBJ2-7|TRBV5-1
TGCGCCAGCAGCCTGACAGGGGATACGTTTTACGAGCAGTACTTC
CASSLTGDTFYEQYF
>NA|NA|TRBJ2-7|TRBV30
TGTGCCTGGAGTTTCACCTACGAGCAGTACTTC
CAWSFTYEQYF
>TRBD1|once|TRBJ2-2|TRBV7-8
TGTGCCAGCAGCTACGGGACAGCTACCGGGGAGCTGTTTTTT
CASSYGTATGELFF
>NA|NA|TRBJ2-2|TRBV28
TGTGCCAGCAGGGAAGGGGGGACCGGGGAGCTGTTTTTT
CASREGGTGELFF
>NA|NA|TRBJ1-1|TRBV5-1
TGCGCCAGCAGCTTGGCCGACTGGCCTCTGATGGGGAACACTGAAGCTTTCTTT
CASSLADWPLMGNTEAFF
>NA|NA|TRBJ1-1|TRBV28
TGTGCCAGCAGTTTAATAAGGGTGGCCACTGAAGCTTTCTTT
CASSLIRVATEAFF
>NA|NA|TRBJ2-7|TRBV11-2
TGTGCCAGCAGCTTAACAGGGATTTACGAGCAGTACTTC
CASSLTGIYEQYF
>TRBD1|NA|TRBJ2-7|TRBV6-5
TGTGCCAGCAGCCCTACGGACAGGGGGTCCGGCGAGCAGTACTTC
CASSPTDRGSGEQYF
>NA|NA|TRBJ2-1|TRBV6-1
TGTGCCAGCAGTGAATCGGGGGTGAGGGGGAAGCAGTTCTTC
CASSESGVRGKQFF
>NA|NA|TRBJ2-7|TRBV6-5
TGTGCCAGCTTGGACGGAAACTACGAGCAGTACTTC
CASLDGNYEQYF
>NA|once|TRBJ1-4|TRBV2
TGTGCCAGCAGTAGTAGGTGGGCCAGGGCAACTAATGAAAAACTGTTTTTT
CASSSRWARATNEKLFF
>TRBD2|once|TRBJ2-3|TRBV7-9
TGTGCCAGCAGCTTAACCTCACTAGCGGATAGGCTAGATACGCAGTATTTT
CASSLTSLADRLDTQYF
>NA|NA|TRBJ1-1|TRBV25-1
TGTGCCAGCAGTGTTAACACTGAAGCTTTCTTT
CASSVNTEAFF
>TRBD2|NA|TRBJ2-1|TRBV5-1
TGCGCCAGCAGCAAGACTAGCGGGAAACACAATGAGCAGTTCTTC
CASSKTSGKHNEQFF
>TRBD1|NA|TRBJ1-1|TRBV28
TGTGCCAGCAGTTCTTTGACAGGGCGCACTGAAGCTTTCTTT
CASSSLTGRTEAFF
>TRBD1|NA|TRBJ2-4|TRBV27
TGTGCCAGCAGTAGCGGACAGGTAAAAACAGGAGACATTCAGTACTTC
CASSSGQVKTGDIQYF
>NA|NA|TRBJ2-7|TRBV6-6
TGTGCCAGCAGTTACTCGGGCTTCTCCTCCTACGAGCAGTACTTC
CASSYSGFSSYEQYF
>NA|NA|TRBJ2-3|TRBV5-1
TGCGCCAGCAGCCGGACGGGGGTGGGGTATCGCACAGATACGCAGTATTTT
CASSRTGVGYRTDTQYF